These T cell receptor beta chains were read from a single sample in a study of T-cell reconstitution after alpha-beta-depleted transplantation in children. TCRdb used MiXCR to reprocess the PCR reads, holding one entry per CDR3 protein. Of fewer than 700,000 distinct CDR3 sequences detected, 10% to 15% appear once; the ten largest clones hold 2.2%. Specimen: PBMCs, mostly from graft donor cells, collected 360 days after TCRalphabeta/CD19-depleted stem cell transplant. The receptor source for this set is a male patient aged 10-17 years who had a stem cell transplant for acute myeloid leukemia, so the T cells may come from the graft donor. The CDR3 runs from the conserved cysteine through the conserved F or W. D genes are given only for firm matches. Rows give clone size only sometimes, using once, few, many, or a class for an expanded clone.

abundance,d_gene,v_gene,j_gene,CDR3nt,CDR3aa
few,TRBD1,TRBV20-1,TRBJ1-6,TGCAGTGCCGCGCTATCGGACAGGGCGAGAATACCCCTCCACTTT,CSAALSDRARIPLHF
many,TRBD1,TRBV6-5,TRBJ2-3,TGTGCCAGCAGTTACAGGGGGCCGGGCAGGGTCTCAGATACGCAGTATTTT,CASSYRGPGRVSDTQYF
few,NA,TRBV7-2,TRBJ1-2,TGTGCCAGCAGCTTAGAACAGTTCTATGGCTACACCTTC,CASSLEQFYGYTF
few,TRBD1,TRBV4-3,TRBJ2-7,TGCGCCAGCAGCCAGCAAATGGTGGGGACAGTCGTCTCCTACGAGCAGTACTTC,CASSQQMVGTVVSYEQYF
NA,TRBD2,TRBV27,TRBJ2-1,TGTGCCAGCAGTCCCCAGCGGGAGCGTGGGGAGCAGTTCTTC,CASSPQRERGEQFF
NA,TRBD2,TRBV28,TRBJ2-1,TGTGCCAGCATCTCCCCGGGACTAGCCCACAATGAGCAGTTCTTC,CASISPGLAHNEQFF
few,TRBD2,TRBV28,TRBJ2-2,TGTGCCAGCAGTTTGGGGCTAGCGGGCTGGGCCGGGGAGCTGTTTTTT,CASSLGLAGWAGELFF
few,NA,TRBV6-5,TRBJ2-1,TGTGCCAGCAGTTCAGGGAAGGTTTGGCCCAATGAGCAGTTCTTC,CASSSGKVWPNEQFF
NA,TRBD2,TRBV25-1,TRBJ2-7,TGTGCTAAGGGACAGGGTAAACTAGCGGGAGGGTGCGGCTCCTACGAGCAGTACTTC,CAKGQGKLAGGCGSYEQYF
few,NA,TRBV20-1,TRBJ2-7,TGCAGTGCTAGACCTCTAATACAGCTTAGGGATCTCTACGAGCAGTACTTC,CSARPLIQLRDLYEQYF
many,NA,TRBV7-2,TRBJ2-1,TGTGCCAGCAGCTTAGAGTCAGGATCCTACAATGAGCAGTTCTTC,CASSLESGSYNEQFF
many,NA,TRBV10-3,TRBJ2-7,TGTGCCTCCGGACACACGTGGTACGAGCAGTACTTC,CASGHTWYEQYF
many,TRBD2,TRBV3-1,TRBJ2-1,TGTGCCAGCAGCCCAGGGACTAGCGGTAGCTCCTACAATGAGCAGTTCTTC,CASSPGTSGSSYNEQFF
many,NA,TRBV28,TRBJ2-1,TGTGCCAGCAGTTCACTGATCCCCCGGCAGTTCTTC,CASSSLIPRQFF
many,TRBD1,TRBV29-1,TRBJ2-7,TGCAGCGTTGAACCGACAGGGGTGCACGAGCAGTACTTC,CSVEPTGVHEQYF
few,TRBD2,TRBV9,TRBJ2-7,TGTGCCAGCAGCGTATCGGCGACTAGCGGCTACGAGCAGTACTTC,CASSVSATSGYEQYF
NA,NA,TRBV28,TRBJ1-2,TGTGCCAGCAGTTTATTCCTCCACGGGGTTTACTATGGCTACACCTTC,CASSLFLHGVYYGYTF
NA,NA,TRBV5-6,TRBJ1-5,TGTGCCAGCAGCCGAGGAGGAGGGGTGGGGCAGCCCCAGCATTTT,CASSRGGGVGQPQHF
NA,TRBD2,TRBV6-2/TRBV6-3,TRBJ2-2,TGTGCCAGCAGTCCACTTCCCGCAGGTACTAGCGGCCTCGACGACACCGGGGAGCTGTTTTTT,CASSPLPAGTSGLDDTGELFF
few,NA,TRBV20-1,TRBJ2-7,TGCAGTGCTAGAGATGCCCCGTACGAGCAGTACTTC,CSARDAPYEQYF
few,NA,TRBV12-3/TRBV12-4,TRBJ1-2,TGTGCCAGCAGTTTCCGAGCCCTTAACTATGGCTACACCTTC,CASSFRALNYGYTF
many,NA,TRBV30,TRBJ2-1,TGTGCCTGGACTAGAGGGCGCGGTGAGCAGTTCTTC,CAWTRGRGEQFF
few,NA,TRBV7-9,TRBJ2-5,TGTGCCAGCAGCTTAGCGGGGAAGGAGCAAGAGACCCAGTACTTC,CASSLAGKEQETQYF
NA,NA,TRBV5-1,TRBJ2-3,TGCGCCAGCAGCAAGCTCGGGACGCCTAGCACAGATACGCAGTATTTT,CASSKLGTPSTDTQYF
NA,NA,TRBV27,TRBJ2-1,TGTGCCAGCAGTTCCAAGGGGATACGTAACTTC,CASSSKGIRNF
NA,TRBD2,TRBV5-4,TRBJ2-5,TGTGCCAGCAGCCCGACTAGCTCGGCAGAGACCCAGTACTTC,CASSPTSSAETQYF
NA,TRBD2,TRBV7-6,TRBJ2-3,TGTGCCAGCAGCTTAGTCTCACTAGCGGGGCTCACAGATACGCAGTATTTT,CASSLVSLAGLTDTQYF
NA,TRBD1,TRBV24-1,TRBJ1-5,TGTGCCACCTCCGGACAGGGCAATCAGCCCCAGCATTTT,CATSGQGNQPQHF